This record concerns one T cell receptor (beta chain) sequence. This clonotype was seen a few times. The antigen it recognizes is unknown. One base away there is no much larger clone; base qualities are not given. The data were taken from a study of T cells after yellow fever vaccination (dated by TCRdb to about 2019). Regarding the research as a whole: The SMART-Seq v4 Ultra Low Input RNA kit was used to prepare libraries from fractions with low cell numbers. To follow T-cell clones before and after both primary and booster YFV17D yellow fever vaccination, bulk TCR alpha and beta repertoires underwent longitudinal sequencing. Two healthy male donors, one aged 18 to 30 and one aged 30 to 40 years, made up the cohort. Blood samples were taken at several timepoints before and after primary and secondary immunization, and bulk PBMC replicates and cell subsets were isolated. Study-level results and caveats: Because the study included only a couple of donors, the extent to which the findings can be generalized is limited. FACS-sorted repertoires could contain abundant contaminating clonotypes from the bulk population, so computational filtering was required. Compared with the primary T-cell response, the secondary T-cell response was faster but weaker, reaching its peak on day 5 rather than on day 15. A small share of clonotypes occurred in both CD4 and CD8 compartments, likely arising from convergent recombination. After the booster, most clones that had expanded after primary vaccination were detected again (approximately 96% of CD4 and 88% of CD8), suggesting broad maintenance of memory.

TCR cDNA was made using 5'RACE template switching, a step that added a universal primer site and unique molecular identifiers. Priming for cDNA synthesis came from both the TCR alpha and TCR beta constant segments. Library amplification used two PCR steps, and the second PCR step added sample barcodes and sequencing adapters. Sequencing of the libraries was done on either Illumina HiSeq 2500 (2x100 bp) or NovaSeq (2x150 bp). The authors processed their data as follows. Reads were demultiplexed and collapsed into UMI consensus sequences with MIGEC, and V(D)J alignment was performed with MiXCR. Using edgeR on replicate PBMC samples, clonotypes were called vaccine-responding if FDR was below 0.01 and the log2 fold change was above 5 up to day 15. Each bulk clonotype was labeled CD4 or CD8 based on which sequenced repertoire, CD4 or CD8, contained the clonotype at higher abundance. TCRdb ran its own pipeline on the public reads, namely fastp trimming at Q25 and MiXCR clone calling, and kept in-frame beta chains. Each entry is one CDR3 protein sequence, shown with its most common DNA and genes. Clone size and V and J calls follow TCRdb, not the original study. This sample holds some 600,000 distinct CDR3 sequences; 10% to 15% were observed only once. The ten largest make up approximately 15% of the sample.

The sample's treatment or condition label, decoded: live attenuated yellow fever vaccine strain. At each blood-draw timepoint, two biological replicates of bulk PBMCs were collected. A standard Ficoll-Paque protocol was used to isolate PBMCs from peripheral blood. TriZol was used to extract RNA from bulk PBMCs, from CD4 and CD8 fractions, and from dextramer-positive and dextramer-negative fractions. The CDR3 sequence holds 19 residues, the cysteine and phenylalanine included. The retained sequence is limited to the CDR3, 57 bases, with the frame set at the first base. The germline V gene provides CDR1 MDHEN and CDR2 SYDVKM. Unmatched junction bases come to 15, with V trimmed by 3 bases and J by 2 bases.

This receptor was taken from a man aged 25-40 years who received the YFV17D yellow fever vaccine. The sample was PBMCs, taken on the day of the yellow fever booster vaccination. In this chain, TRBV28 is recombined with TRBJ2-3, with TRBD2 matching 9 junction bases. The DNA sequence follows: TGTGCCAGCAGTTTGACTCTTTGGCGGGCTAGCGGGAACACAGATACGCAGTATTTT. It translates as CASSLTLWRASGNTDTQYF.